This T cell receptor (beta chain) was retrieved from a study of blood T cell repertoires in COVID-19. Whole-study context: There were acute and convalescent COVID-19 samples, and they came from the United States, Italy and Spain. PBMCs, B-cell-depleted T cells, or T cells were the source of the cDNA or gDNA that made up the material.

In the original analysis: Cell counts per sample came from amplifying reference gene primers. TCRdb's table, derived via immunoSEQ multiplex PCR, lists solely in-frame clones and lacks some. Clonal size and the V and J genes are those of that table, whereas D and trimming came from the DNA. The profile shows about 45,000 clones, about 90% of them singletons. V was shortened by 5 bases and J by 9 bases, with 8 bases between the two germline ends. Germline V gene sequence: CDR1 LNHDA, CDR2 SQIVND (reference sequence). This CDR3 region has 11 residues. This TCR derives from a human donor in a cohort sampled during active COVID-19. The gene calls are TRBV19 and TRBJ2-1; D gene ambiguous. Sequencing was done on a sample of peripheral blood. CDR3 DNA: TGTGCCAGTAGTGATAGAAGTGAGCAGTTCTTC. This translates into CASSDRSEQFF. Together with reference TRBV19 and TRBJ2-1, the CDR3 gives the full variable domain: DGGITQSPKYLFRKEGQNVTLSCEQNLNHDAMYWYRQDPGQGLRLIYYSQIVNDFQKGDIAEGYSVSREKKESFPLTVTSAQKNPTAFYLCASSDRSEQFFGPGTRLTVL.